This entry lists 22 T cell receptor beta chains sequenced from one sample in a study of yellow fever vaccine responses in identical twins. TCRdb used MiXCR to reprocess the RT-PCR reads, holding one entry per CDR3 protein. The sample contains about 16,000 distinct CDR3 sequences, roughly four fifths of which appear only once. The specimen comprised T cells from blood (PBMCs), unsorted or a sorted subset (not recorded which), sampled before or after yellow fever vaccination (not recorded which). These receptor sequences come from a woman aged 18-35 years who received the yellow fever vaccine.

The CDR3 here is CASRRGTDSYEQYF. CDR3 DNA sequence: TGTGCCAGCAGGAGGGGGACAGACTCCTACGAGCAGTACTTC. This sequence joins TRBV6-5 and TRBJ2-7; 7 positions match TRBD1. This CDR3 spans 14 amino acids. Germline V lookup: CDR1 MNHEY, CDR2 SVGAGI. The ends lost 6 bases at V and 0 bases at J; junction bases unmatched: 5.

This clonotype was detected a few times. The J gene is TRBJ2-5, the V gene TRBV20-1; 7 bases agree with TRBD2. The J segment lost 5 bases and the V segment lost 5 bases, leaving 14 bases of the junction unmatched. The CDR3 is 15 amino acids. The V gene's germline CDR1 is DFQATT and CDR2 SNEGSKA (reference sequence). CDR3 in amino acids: CSAYRLGGDRETQYF. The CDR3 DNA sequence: TGCAGTGCTTACCGACTTGGGGGGGATAGGGAGACCCAGTACTTC.

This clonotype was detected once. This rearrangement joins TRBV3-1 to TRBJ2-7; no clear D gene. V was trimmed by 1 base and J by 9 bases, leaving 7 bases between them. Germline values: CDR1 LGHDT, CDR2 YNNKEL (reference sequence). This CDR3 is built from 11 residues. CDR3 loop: CASSQGLGQYF. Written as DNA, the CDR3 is TGTGCCAGCAGCCAAGGTCTAGGGCAGTACTTC.

The CDR3 is CASSLELGGLKPSTEAFF. CDR3 DNA: TGTGCCAGCAGCTTAGAGCTCGGAGGCCTAAAACCCTCCACTGAAGCTTTCTTT. The chain has TRBV7-9 and TRBJ1-1; no definite D call. V shed 1 base and J shed 4 bases, with 22 bases lying between them. The CDR3 contains 18 residues. Per the germline V gene, CDR1 is SEHNR and CDR2 is FQNEAQ (reference sequence).

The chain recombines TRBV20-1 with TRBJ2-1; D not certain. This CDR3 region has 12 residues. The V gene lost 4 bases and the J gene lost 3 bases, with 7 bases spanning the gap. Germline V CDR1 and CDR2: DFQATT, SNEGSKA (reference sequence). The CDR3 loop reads CSAKGGYNEQFF. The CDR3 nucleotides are TGCAGTGCTAAGGGCGGCTACAATGAGCAGTTCTTC.

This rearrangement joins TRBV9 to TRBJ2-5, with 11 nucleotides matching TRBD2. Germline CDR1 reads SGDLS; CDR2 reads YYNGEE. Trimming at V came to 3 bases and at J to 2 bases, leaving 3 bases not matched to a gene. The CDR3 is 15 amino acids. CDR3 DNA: TGTGCCAGCAGCGCGGGACTAGCGGCTCAAGAGACCCAGTACTTC. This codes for CASSAGLAAQETQYF.

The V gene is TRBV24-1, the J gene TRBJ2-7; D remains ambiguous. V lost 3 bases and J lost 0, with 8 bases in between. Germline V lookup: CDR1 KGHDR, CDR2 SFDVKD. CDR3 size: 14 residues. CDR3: CATSDRVDSYEQYF. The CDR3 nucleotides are TGTGCCACCAGTGATAGGGTAGACTCCTACGAGCAGTACTTC.

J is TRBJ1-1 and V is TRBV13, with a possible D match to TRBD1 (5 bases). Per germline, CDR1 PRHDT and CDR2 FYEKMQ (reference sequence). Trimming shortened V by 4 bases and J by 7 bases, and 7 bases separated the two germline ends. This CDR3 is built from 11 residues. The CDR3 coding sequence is TGTGCCAGCAGCTCAAGGGGTGAAGCTTTCTTT. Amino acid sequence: CASSSRGEAFF.

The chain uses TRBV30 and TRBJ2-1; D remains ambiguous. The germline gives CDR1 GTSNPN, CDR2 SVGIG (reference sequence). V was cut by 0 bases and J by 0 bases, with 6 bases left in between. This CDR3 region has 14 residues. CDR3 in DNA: TGTGCCTGGAGTGTCAGAAGCTCCTACAATGAGCAGTTCTTC. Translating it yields CAWSVRSSYNEQFF. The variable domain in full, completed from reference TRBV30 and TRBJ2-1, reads SQTIHQWPATLVQPVGSPLSLECTVEGTSNPNLYWYRQAAGRGLQLLFYSVGIGQISSEVPQNLSASRPQDRQFILSSKKLLLSDSGFYLCAWSVRSSYNEQFFGPGTRLTVL.

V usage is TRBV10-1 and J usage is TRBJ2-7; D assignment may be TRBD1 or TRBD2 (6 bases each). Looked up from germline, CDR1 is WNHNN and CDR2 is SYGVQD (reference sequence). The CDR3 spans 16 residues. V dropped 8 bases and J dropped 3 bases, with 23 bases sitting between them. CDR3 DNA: TGCGCCAGCTCTGAAATGGGGGGCACTAGACTCTACGAGCAGTACTTC. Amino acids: CASSEMGGTRLYEQYF.

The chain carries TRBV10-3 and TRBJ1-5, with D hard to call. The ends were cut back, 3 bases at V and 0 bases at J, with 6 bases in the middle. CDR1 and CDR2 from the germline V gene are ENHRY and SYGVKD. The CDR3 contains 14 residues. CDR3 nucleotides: TGTGCCATCAGTGATCTGCCTAGCAATCAGCCCCAGCATTTT. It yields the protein CAISDLPSNQPQHF.

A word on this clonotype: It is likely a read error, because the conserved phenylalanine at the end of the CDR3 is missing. CDR3 loop: CASSLEGRNEQYL. CDR3 nucleotides: TGTGCCAGCAGCTTGGAGGGGAGAAACGAGCAGTACTTA. The genes are TRBV11-1 and TRBJ2-7; D might be TRBD2 (6 bases). The CDR3 spans 13 residues. V lost 3 bases to trimming and J lost 5 bases, with 11 bases between them. CDR1 SGHAT and CDR2 FQDESV come from the germline V gene (reference sequence).

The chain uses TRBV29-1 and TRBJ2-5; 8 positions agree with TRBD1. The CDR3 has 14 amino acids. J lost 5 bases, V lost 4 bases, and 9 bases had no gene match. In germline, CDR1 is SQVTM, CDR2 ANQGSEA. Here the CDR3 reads CSVARTGRWETQYF. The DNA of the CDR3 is TGCAGCGTTGCCAGGACAGGGAGGTGGGAGACCCAGTACTTC.

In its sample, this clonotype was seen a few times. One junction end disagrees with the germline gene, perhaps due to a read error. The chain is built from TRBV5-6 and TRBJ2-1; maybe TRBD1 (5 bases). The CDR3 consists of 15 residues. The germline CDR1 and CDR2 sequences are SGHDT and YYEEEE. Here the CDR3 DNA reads TGTGCCAGCAGCTTCAGACAGAACAACTACAATGAGCAATTCTTC. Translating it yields CASSFRQNNYNEQFF.

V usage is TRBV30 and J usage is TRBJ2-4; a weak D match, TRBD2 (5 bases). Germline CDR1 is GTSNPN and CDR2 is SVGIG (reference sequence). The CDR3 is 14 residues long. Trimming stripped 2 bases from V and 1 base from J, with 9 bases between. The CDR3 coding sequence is TGTGCCTGGAGTCCGACTATGGCCAAAAACATTCAGTACTTC. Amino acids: CAWSPTMAKNIQYF.

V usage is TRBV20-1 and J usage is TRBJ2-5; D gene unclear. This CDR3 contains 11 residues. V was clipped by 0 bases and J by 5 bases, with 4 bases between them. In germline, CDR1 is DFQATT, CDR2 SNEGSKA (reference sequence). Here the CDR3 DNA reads TGCAGTGCTAGAGAAACGGAGACCCAGTACTTC. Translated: CSARETETQYF.

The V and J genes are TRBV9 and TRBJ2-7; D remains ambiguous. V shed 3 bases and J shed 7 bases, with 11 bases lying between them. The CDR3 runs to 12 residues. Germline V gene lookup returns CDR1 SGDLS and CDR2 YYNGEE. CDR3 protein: CASSGLKGEQYF. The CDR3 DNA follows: TGTGCCAGCAGCGGACTCAAGGGAGAGCAGTACTTC.

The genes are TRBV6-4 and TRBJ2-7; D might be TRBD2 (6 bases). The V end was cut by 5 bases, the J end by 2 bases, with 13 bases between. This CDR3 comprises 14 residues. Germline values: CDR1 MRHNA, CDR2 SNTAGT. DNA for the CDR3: TGTGCCAGCAGTCCCCGGACGGGGGCCTACGAGCAGTACTTC. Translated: CASSPRTGAYEQYF.

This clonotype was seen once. The chain's CDR3 is CASSEVANYGYTF. CDR3 DNA sequence: TGTGCCAGCAGTGAGGTGGCTAACTATGGCTACACCTTC. The rearrangement joins TRBV2 to TRBJ1-2; D unclear. This CDR3 has 13 residues. Germline CDR1 reads SNHLY; CDR2 reads FYNNEI. V gave up 3 bases and J gave up 0 bases, with 5 bases separating them.

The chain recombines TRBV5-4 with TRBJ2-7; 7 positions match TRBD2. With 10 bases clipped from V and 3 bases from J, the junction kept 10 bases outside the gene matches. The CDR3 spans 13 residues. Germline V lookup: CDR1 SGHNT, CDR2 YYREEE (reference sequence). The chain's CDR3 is CAGGAAGDYEQYF. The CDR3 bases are TGTGCCGGGGGTGCGGCGGGAGACTACGAGCAGTACTTC. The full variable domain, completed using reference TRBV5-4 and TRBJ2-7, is ETGVTQSPTHLIKTRGQQVTLRCSSQSGHNTVSWYQQALGQGPQFIFQYYREEENGRGNFPPRFSGLQFPNYSSELNVNALELDDSALYLCAGGAAGDYEQYFGPGTRLTVT.

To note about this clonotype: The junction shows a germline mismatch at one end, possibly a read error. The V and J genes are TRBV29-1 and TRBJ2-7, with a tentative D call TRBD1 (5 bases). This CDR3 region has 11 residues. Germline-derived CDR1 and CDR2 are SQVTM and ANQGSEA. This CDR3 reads CSVPWGGEEYF. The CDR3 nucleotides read TGCAGCGTGCCCTGGGGCGGCGAGGAGTACTTC.

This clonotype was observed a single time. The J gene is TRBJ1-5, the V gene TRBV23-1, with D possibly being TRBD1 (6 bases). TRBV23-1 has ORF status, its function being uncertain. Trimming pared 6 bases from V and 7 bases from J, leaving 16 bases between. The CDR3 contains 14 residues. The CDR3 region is CASRGTGLWQPQHF. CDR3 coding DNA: TGCGCCAGCAGGGGAACAGGGCTATGGCAGCCCCAGCATTTT.